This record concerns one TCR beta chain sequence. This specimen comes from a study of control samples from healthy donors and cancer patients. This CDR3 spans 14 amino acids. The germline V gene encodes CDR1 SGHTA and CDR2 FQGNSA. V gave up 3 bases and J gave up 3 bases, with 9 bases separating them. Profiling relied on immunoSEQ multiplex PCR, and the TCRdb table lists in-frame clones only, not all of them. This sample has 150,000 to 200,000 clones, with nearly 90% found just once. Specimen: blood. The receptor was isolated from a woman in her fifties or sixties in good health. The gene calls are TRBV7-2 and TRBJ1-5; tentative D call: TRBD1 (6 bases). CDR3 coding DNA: TGTGCCAGCAGCTTCACAGGGTACAATCAGCCCCAGCATTTT. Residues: CASSFTGYNQPQHF.